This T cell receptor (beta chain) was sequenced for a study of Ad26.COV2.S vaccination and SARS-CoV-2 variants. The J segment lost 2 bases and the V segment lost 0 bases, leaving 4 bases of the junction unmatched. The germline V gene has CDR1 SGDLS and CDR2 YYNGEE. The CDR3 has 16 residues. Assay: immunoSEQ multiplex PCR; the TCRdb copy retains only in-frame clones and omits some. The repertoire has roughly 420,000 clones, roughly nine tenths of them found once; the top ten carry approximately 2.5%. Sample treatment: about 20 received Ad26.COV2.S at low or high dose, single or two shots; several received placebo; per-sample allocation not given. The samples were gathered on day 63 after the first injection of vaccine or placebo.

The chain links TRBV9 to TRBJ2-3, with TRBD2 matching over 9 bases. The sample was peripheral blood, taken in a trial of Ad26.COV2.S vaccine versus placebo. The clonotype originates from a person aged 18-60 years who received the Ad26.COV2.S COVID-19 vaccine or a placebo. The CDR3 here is CASSVALAGNTDTQYF. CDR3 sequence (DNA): TGTGCCAGCAGCGTAGCCCTAGCGGGGAACACAGATACGCAGTATTTT. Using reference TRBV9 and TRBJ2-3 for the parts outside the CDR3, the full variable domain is DSGVTQTPKHLITATGQRVTLRCSPRSGDLSVYWYQQSLDQGLQFLIQYYNGEERAKGNILERFSAQQFPDLHSELNLSSLELGDSALYFCASSVALAGNTDTQYFGPGTRLTVL.